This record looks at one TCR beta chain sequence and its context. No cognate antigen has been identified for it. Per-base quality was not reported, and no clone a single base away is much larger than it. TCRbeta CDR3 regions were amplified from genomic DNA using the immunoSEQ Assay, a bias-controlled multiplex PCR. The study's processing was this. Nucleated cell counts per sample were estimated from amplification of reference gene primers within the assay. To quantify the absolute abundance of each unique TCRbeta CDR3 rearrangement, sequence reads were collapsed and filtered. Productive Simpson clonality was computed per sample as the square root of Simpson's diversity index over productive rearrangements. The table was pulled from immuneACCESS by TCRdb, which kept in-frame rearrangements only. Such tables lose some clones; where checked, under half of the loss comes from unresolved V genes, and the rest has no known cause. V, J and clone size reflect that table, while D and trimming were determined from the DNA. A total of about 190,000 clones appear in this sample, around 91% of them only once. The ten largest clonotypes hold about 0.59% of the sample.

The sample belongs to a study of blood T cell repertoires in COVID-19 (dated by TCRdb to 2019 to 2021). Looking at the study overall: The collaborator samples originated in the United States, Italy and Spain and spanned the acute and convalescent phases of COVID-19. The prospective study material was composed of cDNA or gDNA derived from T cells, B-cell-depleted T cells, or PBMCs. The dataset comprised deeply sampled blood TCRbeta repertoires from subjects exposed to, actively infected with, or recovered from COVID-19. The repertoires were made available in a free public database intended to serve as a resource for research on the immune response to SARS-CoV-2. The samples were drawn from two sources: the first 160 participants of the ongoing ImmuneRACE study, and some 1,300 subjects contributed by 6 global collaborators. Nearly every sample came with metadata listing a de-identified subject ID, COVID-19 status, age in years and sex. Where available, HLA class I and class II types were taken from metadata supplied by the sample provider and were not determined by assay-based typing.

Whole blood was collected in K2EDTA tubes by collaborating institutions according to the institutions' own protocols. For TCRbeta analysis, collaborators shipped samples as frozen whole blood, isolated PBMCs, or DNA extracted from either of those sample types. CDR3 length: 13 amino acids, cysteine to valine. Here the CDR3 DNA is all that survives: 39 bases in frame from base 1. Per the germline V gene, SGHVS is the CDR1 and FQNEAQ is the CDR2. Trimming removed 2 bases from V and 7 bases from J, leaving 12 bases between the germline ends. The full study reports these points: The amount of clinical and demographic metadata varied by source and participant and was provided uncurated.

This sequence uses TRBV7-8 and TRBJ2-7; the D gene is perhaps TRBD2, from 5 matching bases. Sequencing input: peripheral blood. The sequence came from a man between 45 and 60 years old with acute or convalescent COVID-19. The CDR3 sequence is CASSLQRSGEQYV. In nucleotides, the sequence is TGTGCCAGCAGCTTACAGCGGTCGGGGGAGCAGTACGTC.